This note documents a single T cell receptor (beta chain) sequence. The target antigen is unknown. Trimming pared 0 bases from V and 2 bases from J, leaving 10 bases between. The CDR3 extends over 15 amino acids. Germline loops: CDR1 LGHNA, CDR2 YNFKEQ. The sample belongs to a study of siplizumab effects on memory and regulatory T cells. Study-wide points: An assignable naive or memory phenotype was lacking in roughly 75-96% of proliferating CD4+ or CD8+ clones. Naive T cells looked more diverse than memory cells, and they looked like major contributors to the alloresponse. Siplizumab produced a significant reduction in alloreactive sequences that were traceable to unstimulated CD4+ memory cells.

For every sample, about 10^5 TCR templates were assayed. Profiling relied on immunoSEQ multiplex PCR, and the TCRdb table lists in-frame clones only, not all of them. The table lists approximately 50,000 clones, approximately 93% of them singletons, with roughly a sixth in the top ten. The chain combines TRBV4-2 with TRBJ1-2; a possible D gene is TRBD1 (6 bases). The sequence came from a human donor in good health. Sequenced: CD8+ T cells sorted from blood. The CDR3 coding sequence is TGTGCCAGCAGCCAAGATACAGGGAGAAACTATGGCTACACCTTC. This sequence encodes CASSQDTGRNYGYTF.